The entry below describes one TCR beta chain. What it recognizes is unknown. The data belong to a study of shared clonotypes between healthy human individuals. Findings and caveats of the study: Clonotypes which were not shared had lower generation probabilities than clonotypes that all four donors shared. Naive subsets usually exceeded memory subsets in estimated richness.

For every subset, genomic DNA was evenly distributed across several immunoSEQ plates. Profiled with immunoSEQ multiplex PCR; TCRdb holds only in-frame clones, not every one. Here the sample spans about 690,000 clones, roughly 88% being singletons. The specimen sequenced was memory CD8+ T cells from PBMCs. Subset of the sample: CD45RO+ cells pooled with CCR7-negative TemRA cells. This receptor was obtained from a man aged 18 to 35 in good health. Some clones in this sample may be carry-over from other donors' samples.

CDR3 sequence: CASSPLVRETHYEQYF. The CDR3, as DNA: TGTGCCAGCTCACCACTGGTTAGAGAAACCCACTACGAGCAGTACTTC. This sequence joins TRBV18 and TRBJ2-7; D unresolved. The CDR3 spans 16 residues. In germline, CDR1 is KGHSH, CDR2 LQKENI. V lost 1 base to trimming and J lost 3 bases, with 16 bases between them.